What follows are 21 T cell receptor beta chains derived from one specimen sequenced in a study of shared T cell receptors in the human thymus. Using immunoSEQ multiplex PCR, the repertoire was profiled, and TCRdb retains in-frame clones only, with some absent. This table holds hundreds of thousands of clones, approximately 87% found once. The sample was also reused in another study, on human thymus T cells.

Sequencing was carried out using thymocytes. The receptors were gathered from a boy under two years old with a congenital heart defect.

This chain uses TRBV28 with TRBJ2-1; 8 positions agree with TRBD1. Germline assignment: CDR1 MDHEN and CDR2 SYDVKM. V lost 6 bases, J lost 1 base, and 17 bases stayed unmatched. The CDR3 is 19 amino acids. For the CDR3, the DNA is TGTGCCAGCAGCCCGGACAGGGTGAGGTTCGGGACGTCCTACAATGAGCAGTTCTTC. Protein: CASSPDRVRFGTSYNEQFF. The whole variable domain, remainder taken from reference TRBV28 and TRBJ2-1, is DVKVTQSSRYLVKRTGEKVFLECVQDMDHENMFWYRQDPGLGLRLIYFSYDVKMKEKGDIPEGYSVSREKKERFSLILESASTNQTSMYLCASSPDRVRFGTSYNEQFFGPGTRLTVL.

CDR3 protein: CASRPWTSGSSYNEQFF. In DNA, the CDR3 is TGTGCCAGCCGCCCCTGGACTAGCGGGAGCTCCTACAATGAGCAGTTCTTC. The gene calls are TRBV28 and TRBJ2-1; 13 bases match TRBD2. With V trimmed by 8 bases and J by 0 bases, 7 bases remained unmatched. Germline values: CDR1 MDHEN, CDR2 SYDVKM. The CDR3 runs to 17 residues.

In nucleotides, the CDR3 is TGTGCCAGCAGCTCAGGACAGGGAACAGAGCAGTACTTC. Translating gives CASSSGQGTEQYF. J is TRBJ2-7 and V is TRBV5-5, with TRBD1 identical over 8 bases. Germline V gene lookup returns CDR1 SGHKS and CDR2 YYEKEE (reference sequence). The V segment lost 3 bases and the J segment 7 bases; nucleotides outside the gene matches: 6. The CDR3 consists of 13 residues.

This chain uses TRBV4-1 with TRBJ2-7; 11 bases line up with TRBD2. With 0 bases clipped from V and 0 bases from J, the junction kept 7 bases outside the gene matches. This CDR3 has 18 residues. CDR1 is MGHRA and CDR2 is YSYEKL in the germline V gene. The DNA of the CDR3 is TGCGCCAGCAGCCAAGAGCCTAGCGGGGGGTACCTCTCCTACGAGCAGTACTTC. It is translated as CASSQEPSGGYLSYEQYF.

This clone occurred once. V is TRBV6-4 and J is TRBJ2-7; D possibly corresponds to TRBD2 (5 bases). Trimming stripped 4 bases from V and 1 base from J, with 17 bases between. The CDR3 totals 16 residues. Germline V gives CDR1 MRHNA, CDR2 SNTAGT. The CDR3 region is CASSVSPTRESYEQYF. The CDR3 nucleotides are TGTGCCAGCAGTGTCTCCCCGACCCGGGAATCCTACGAGCAGTACTTC.

The chain links TRBV21-1 to TRBJ1-2. TRBV21-1 is given as a pseudogene. The CDR3 covers 13 residues. The DNA of the CDR3 is TGTGCCAGCAGCACTAGGGGGGGCCCATGCTACACCTTC. Encoded protein: CASSTRGGPCYTF.

The CDR3 DNA follows: TGTGCCTGGAGTGGGCTAGCGGGACCAGCAGAGTCGTGGTACAATGAGCAGTTCTTC. Protein: CAWSGLAGPAESWYNEQFF. This chain connects TRBV30 to TRBJ2-1; 9 bases agree with TRBD2. The CDR3 extends over 19 amino acids. Germline V gene data show CDR1 as GTSNPN and CDR2 as SVGIG (reference sequence). The trim removed 1 base at V and 4 bases at J, leaving 17 bases unmatched.

The chain is built from TRBV7-9 and TRBJ1-4, with no clear D. Germline CDR1 is SEHNR and CDR2 is FQNEAQ (reference sequence). V was pared by 2 bases and J by 5 bases, with 9 bases between. The length of the CDR3 is 14 residues. The CDR3 DNA follows: TGTGCCAGCAGCTTATCGGCCGGGAATGAAAAACTGTTTTTT. Translated, it gives CASSLSAGNEKLFF.

Only one count was recorded for this clone. V is TRBV11-2 and J is TRBJ1-2, with D maybe TRBD1 (5 bases). The length of the CDR3 is 15 residues. CDR1 and CDR2 from the germline V gene are SGHAT and FQNNGV. The V and J ends lost 4 bases and 3 bases respectively, with 15 bases between them. The CDR3 region is CASSSPGWGDYGYTF. CDR3 coding DNA: TGTGCCAGCAGCTCCCCGGGGTGGGGGGACTATGGCTACACCTTC.

V and J are TRBV10-2 and TRBJ2-1, with D hard to call. The V gene's germline CDR1 is WSHSY and CDR2 SAAADI. The V end lost 7 bases, the J end lost 0 bases, and 10 bases lay between the germline ends. This CDR3 is built from 14 residues. CDR3 amino acids: CASTIKSSYNEQFF. CDR3 nucleotides: TGCGCCAGCACAATCAAGAGCTCCTACAATGAGCAGTTCTTC.

The V and J genes are TRBV15 and TRBJ1-5, with D tentatively TRBD1 (6 bases). V lost 2 bases and J 7 bases, leaving 24 bases between the germline ends. The CDR3 is 18 residues long. Germline V gene lookup returns CDR1 LNHNV and CDR2 YYDKDF (reference sequence). The CDR3, as DNA: TGTGCCACCAGCAGACCTTATACGAAGACAGGTCCGGGGCAGCCCCAGCATTTT. It specifies CATSRPYTKTGPGQPQHF.

In DNA, the CDR3 is TGTGCCAGCAGCTTATGGGGCGCAGATACGCAGTATTTT. This encodes CASSLWGADTQYF. This chain connects TRBV7-2 to TRBJ2-3; tentative D call: TRBD1 (5 bases). Trimming shortened V by 2 bases and J by 4 bases, and 7 bases separated the two germline ends. This CDR3 has 13 amino acids. CDR1 and CDR2 (germline): SGHTA, FQGNSA.

This chain joins TRBV7-8 and TRBJ1-2; 12 nucleotides align to TRBD1. V shed 5 bases, J shed 7 bases, and the junction held 8 bases outside the gene matches. Germline CDR1 SGHVS, CDR2 FQNEAQ. There are 15 residues in the CDR3. CDR3 DNA: TGTGCCAGCAGCCCCCCGGGACAGGGGGCAATTGGCTACACCTTC. Protein: CASSPPGQGAIGYTF.

The genes are TRBV20-1 and TRBJ1-4; a possible D gene is TRBD1 (5 bases). Trimming cost V 2 bases and J 13 bases, with 11 bases left between them. The CDR3 is made up of 11 amino acids. Germline CDR1 DFQATT, CDR2 SNEGSKA (reference sequence). CDR3 sequence (DNA): TGCAGTGCTAGACAGGGTGCAAGACTGTTTTTT. Protein sequence: CSARQGARLFF.

The chain links TRBV9 to TRBJ2-7; tentative D call: TRBD2 (6 bases). The length of the CDR3 is 15 residues. Germline V gene lookup returns CDR1 SGDLS and CDR2 YYNGEE. The V and J ends lost 0 bases and 3 bases respectively, with 13 bases between them. CDR3 protein: CASSVEGGIGYEQYF. In DNA form, the CDR3 reads TGTGCCAGCAGCGTAGAGGGCGGGATTGGCTACGAGCAGTACTTC.

In this sample, this clone turned up a few times. The chain combines TRBV5-6 with TRBJ2-7, with D possibly being TRBD1 (6 bases). The CDR3 length is 14 residues. Per germline, CDR1 SGHDT and CDR2 YYEEEE. V was shortened by 3 bases and J by 2 bases, with 12 bases between the two germline ends. DNA for the CDR3: TGTGCCAGCAGCTCAGGGGCAAGGGCCTACGAGCAGTACTTC. This sequence encodes CASSSGARAYEQYF.

The V and J genes are TRBV5-6 and TRBJ2-3; the D gene is possibly TRBD2 (5 bases). With 4 bases removed from V and 6 bases from J, the gap between germline ends came to 24 bases. Germline loops: CDR1 SGHDT, CDR2 YYEEEE. The CDR3 has 17 amino acids. This CDR3 reads CASSPHVRAPRWDTQYF. CDR3 DNA: TGTGCCAGCAGCCCCCATGTGAGGGCCCCAAGATGGGATACGCAGTATTTT.

The chain joins TRBV4-1 to TRBJ2-6; D might be TRBD1 (6 bases). This CDR3 has 18 residues. The V end lost 1 base, the J end lost 3 bases, and 16 bases lay between the germline ends. The V gene's germline CDR1 is MGHRA and CDR2 YSYEKL. The CDR3 nucleotides are TGCGCCAGCAGCCAAGTGGGGGCCGTAAGTTTTGGGGCCAACGTCCTGACTTTC. Protein: CASSQVGAVSFGANVLTF.

The rearrangement links TRBV5-1 to TRBJ1-4; D gene unclear. Deletions cut 5 bases from V and 5 bases from J, with 16 bases between. Germline V gives CDR1 SGHRS, CDR2 YFSETQ. The CDR3 is made up of 15 amino acids. The CDR3 sequence is CASRFVEGRNEKLFF. The CDR3 DNA sequence: TGCGCCAGCAGGTTTGTGGAGGGCCGAAATGAAAAACTGTTTTTT.

The chain is built from TRBV5-8 and TRBJ2-1; TRBD2 aligns across 7 bases. Germline values: CDR1 SGHTS, CDR2 YDEGEE. The CDR3 is made up of 17 amino acids. The trim removed 2 bases at V and 7 bases at J, leaving 15 bases unmatched. The CDR3 DNA follows: TGTGCCAGCAGCTTATCGCGGGAGCACTCCTTTACAAATGAGCAGTTCTTC. It is translated as CASSLSREHSFTNEQFF.

J is TRBJ2-3 and V is TRBV4-3; 8 bases are shared with TRBD2. This CDR3 has 19 residues. CDR1 is LGHNA and CDR2 is YSLEER in the germline V gene. V lost 4 bases to trimming and J lost 0 bases; unmatched junction nucleotides: 15. The CDR3 loop is CASSLGGAPICASTDTQYF. For the CDR3, the DNA is TGCGCCAGCAGCCTCGGGGGGGCGCCGATCTGTGCTAGCACAGATACGCAGTATTTT.